This T cell receptor (beta chain) was captured in a study of CD8 T cells in Susac syndrome. This clonotype was detected only a few times. The authors reverse transcribed about 0.5 to 1 ug RNA with random hexamers. By means of immunoSEQ multiplex PCR, TCR beta CDR3 spanning 54 Vbeta and 13 Jbeta underwent amplification. One entry per CDR3 protein results from TCRdb running MiXCR on the immunoSEQ multiplex PCR reads. The sample yields 150,000 or so distinct CDR3 sequences, 95% seen once. Trimming shortened V by 5 bases and J by 5 bases, and 9 bases separated the two germline ends. Germline V gene sequence: CDR1 SGHNT, CDR2 YENEEA. CDR3 length: 12 residues. As judged by recently defined diagnostic criteria, patients with Susac syndrome had definite or probable disease. Isolation of CD8+ and CD4+ T cells was performed negatively, whereas enrichment of TEMRA cells was done by FACS.

This chain uses TRBV11-3 with TRBJ2-5, with D hard to call. The TCR comes from a human donor with Susac syndrome. Sequenced: CD4+ T cells from PBMCs. The CDR3 here is CASSDPLETQYF. The DNA of the CDR3 is TGTGCCAGCAGCGATCCCCTGGAGACCCAGTACTTC. The full variable domain, completed using reference TRBV11-3 and TRBJ2-5, is EAGVVQSPRYKIIEKKQPVAFWCNPISGHNTLYWYLQNLGQGPELLIRYENEEAVDDSQLPKDRFSAERLKGVDSTLKIQPAELGDSAVYLCASSDPLETQYFGPGTRLLVL.